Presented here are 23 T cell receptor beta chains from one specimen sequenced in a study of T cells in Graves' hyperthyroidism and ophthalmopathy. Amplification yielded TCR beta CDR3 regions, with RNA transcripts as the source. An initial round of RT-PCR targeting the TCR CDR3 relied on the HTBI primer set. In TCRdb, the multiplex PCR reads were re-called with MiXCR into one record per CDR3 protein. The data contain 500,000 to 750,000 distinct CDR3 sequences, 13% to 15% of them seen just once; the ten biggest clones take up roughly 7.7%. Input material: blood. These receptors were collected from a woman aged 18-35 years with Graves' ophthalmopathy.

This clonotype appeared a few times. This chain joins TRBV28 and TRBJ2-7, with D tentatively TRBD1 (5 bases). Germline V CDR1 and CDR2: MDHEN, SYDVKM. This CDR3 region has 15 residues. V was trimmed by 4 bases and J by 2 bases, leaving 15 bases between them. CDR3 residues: CASSSRQFLAYEQYF. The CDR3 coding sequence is TGTGCCAGCAGTTCTCGACAGTTCCTAGCCTACGAGCAGTACTTC.

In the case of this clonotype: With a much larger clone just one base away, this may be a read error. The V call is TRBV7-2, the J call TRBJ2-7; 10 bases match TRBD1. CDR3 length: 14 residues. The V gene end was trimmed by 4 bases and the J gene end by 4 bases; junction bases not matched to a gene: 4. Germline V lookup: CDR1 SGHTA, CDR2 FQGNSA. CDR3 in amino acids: CASSYRTGGYEQYF. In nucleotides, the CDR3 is TGTGCCAGCAGCTACCGGACAGGGGGGTACGAGCAGTACTTC. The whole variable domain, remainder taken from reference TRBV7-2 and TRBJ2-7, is GAGVSQSPSNKVTEKGKDVELRCDPISGHTALYWYRQSLGQGLEFLIYFQGNSAPDKSGLPSDRFSAERTGGSVSTLTIQRTQQEDSAVYLCASSYRTGGYEQYFGPGTRLTVT.

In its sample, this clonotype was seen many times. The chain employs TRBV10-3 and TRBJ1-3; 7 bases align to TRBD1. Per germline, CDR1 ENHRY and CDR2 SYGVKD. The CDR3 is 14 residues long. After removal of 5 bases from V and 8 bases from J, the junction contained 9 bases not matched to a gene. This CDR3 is CAISPSTGRHTIYF. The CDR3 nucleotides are TGTGCCATCAGTCCATCGACAGGGAGGCACACCATATATTTT.

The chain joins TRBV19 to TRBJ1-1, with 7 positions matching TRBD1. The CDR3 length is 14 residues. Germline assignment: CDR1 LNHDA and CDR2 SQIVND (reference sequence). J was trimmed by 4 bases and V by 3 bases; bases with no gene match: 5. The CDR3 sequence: CASSMRGLGTEAFF. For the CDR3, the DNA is TGTGCCAGTAGTATGAGGGGGCTGGGCACTGAAGCTTTCTTT.

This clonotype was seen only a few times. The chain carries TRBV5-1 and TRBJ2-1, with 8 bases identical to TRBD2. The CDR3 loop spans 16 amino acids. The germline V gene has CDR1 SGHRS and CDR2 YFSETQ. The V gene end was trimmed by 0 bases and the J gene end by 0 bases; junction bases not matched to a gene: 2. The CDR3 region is CASSLVSGSSYNEQFF. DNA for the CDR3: TGCGCCAGCAGCTTGGTGAGCGGGAGCTCCTACAATGAGCAGTTCTTC. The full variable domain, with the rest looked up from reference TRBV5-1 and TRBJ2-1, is KAGVTQTPRYLIKTRGQQVTLSCSPISGHRSVSWYQQTPGQGLQFLFEYFSETQRNKGNFPGRFSGRQFSNSRSEMNVSTLELGDSALYLCASSLVSGSSYNEQFFGPGTRLTVL.

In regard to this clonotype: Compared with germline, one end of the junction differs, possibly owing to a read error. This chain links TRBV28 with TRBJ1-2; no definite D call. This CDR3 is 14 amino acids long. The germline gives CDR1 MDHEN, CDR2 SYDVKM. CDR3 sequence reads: CASSLAAVNYSYTF. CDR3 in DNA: TGTGCCAGCAGTTTGGCGGCAGTAAACTATAGCTACACCTTC.

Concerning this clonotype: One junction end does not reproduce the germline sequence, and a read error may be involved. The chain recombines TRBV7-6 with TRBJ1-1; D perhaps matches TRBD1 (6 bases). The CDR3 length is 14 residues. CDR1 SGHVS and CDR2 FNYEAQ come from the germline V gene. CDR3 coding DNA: TGTGCCGGCAGCTTTTCAGGGGTGAACACTGAAGCTTTCTTT. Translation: CAGSFSGVNTEAFF.

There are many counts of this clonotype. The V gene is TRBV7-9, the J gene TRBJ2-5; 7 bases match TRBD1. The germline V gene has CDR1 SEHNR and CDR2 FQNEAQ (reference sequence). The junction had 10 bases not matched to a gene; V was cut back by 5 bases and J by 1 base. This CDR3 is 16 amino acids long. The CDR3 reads CASSITTGSSQETQYF. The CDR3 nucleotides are TGTGCCAGCAGCATTACGACAGGGTCGTCCCAAGAGACCCAGTACTTC.

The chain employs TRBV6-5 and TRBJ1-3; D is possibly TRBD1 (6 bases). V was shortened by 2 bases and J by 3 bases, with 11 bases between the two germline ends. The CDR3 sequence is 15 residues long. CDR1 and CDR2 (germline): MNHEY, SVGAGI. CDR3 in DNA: TGTGCCAGCAGTTACGCAGGGGTTAGTGGAAACACCATATATTTT. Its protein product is CASSYAGVSGNTIYF.

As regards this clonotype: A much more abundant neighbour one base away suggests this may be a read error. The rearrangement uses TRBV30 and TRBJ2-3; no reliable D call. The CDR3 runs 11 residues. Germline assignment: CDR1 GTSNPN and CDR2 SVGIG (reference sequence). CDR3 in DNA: TGTACCTGGAGCTACACAGATACGCAGTATTTT. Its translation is CTWSYTDTQYF.

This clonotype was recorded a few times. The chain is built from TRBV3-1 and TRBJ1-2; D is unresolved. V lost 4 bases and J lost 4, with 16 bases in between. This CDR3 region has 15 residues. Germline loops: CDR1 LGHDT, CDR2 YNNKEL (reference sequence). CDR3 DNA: TGTGCCAGCAGCCTCGGGTGGGTAGAGGTCTATGGCTACACCTTC. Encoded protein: CASSLGWVEVYGYTF.

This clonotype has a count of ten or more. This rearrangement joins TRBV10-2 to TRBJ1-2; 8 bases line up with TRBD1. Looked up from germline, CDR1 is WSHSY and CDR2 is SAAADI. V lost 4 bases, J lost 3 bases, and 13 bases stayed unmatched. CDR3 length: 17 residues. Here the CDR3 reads CASSASSTGVVDYGYTF. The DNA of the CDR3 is TGCGCCAGCAGTGCCTCATCGACAGGGGTAGTAGACTATGGCTACACCTTC.

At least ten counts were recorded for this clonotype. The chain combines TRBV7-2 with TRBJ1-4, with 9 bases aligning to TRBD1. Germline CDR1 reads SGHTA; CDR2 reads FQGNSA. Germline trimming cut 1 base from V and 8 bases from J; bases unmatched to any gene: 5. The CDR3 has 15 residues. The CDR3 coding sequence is TGTGCCAGCAGCTTAGTTGACAGGGGGAGGGAAAAACTGTTTTTT. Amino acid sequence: CASSLVDRGREKLFF.

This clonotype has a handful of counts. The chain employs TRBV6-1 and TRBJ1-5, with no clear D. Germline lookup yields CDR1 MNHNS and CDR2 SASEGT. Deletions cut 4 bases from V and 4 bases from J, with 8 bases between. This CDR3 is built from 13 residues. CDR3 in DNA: TGTGCCAGCAGTGCAGGACGGAATCAGCCCCAGCATTTT. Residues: CASSAGRNQPQHF.

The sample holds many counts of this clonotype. The CDR3 reads CASSLPGLSTDTQYF. CDR3 nucleotides: TGTGCCAGCAGCTTGCCGGGACTGAGCACAGATACGCAGTATTTT. The chain couples TRBV5-8 to TRBJ2-3; tentatively, D is TRBD2 (6 bases). Trimming shortened V by 1 base and J by 0 bases, and 9 bases separated the two germline ends. Germline V CDR1 and CDR2: SGHTS, YDEGEE. The CDR3 spans 15 residues.

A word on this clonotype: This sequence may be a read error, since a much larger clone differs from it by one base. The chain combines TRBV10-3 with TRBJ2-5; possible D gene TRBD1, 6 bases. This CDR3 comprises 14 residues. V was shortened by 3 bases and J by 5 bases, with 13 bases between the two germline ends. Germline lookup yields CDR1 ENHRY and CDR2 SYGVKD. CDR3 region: CAISDYTGRETQYF. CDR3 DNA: TGTGCCATCAGTGACTACACAGGGCGGGAGACCCAGTACTTC.

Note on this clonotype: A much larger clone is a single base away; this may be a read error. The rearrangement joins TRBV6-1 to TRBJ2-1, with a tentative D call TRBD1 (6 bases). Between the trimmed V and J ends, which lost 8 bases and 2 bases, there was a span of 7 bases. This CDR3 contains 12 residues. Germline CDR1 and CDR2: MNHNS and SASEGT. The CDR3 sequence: CASRDTYNEQFF. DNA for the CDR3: TGTGCCAGCCGGGACACCTACAATGAGCAGTTCTTC.

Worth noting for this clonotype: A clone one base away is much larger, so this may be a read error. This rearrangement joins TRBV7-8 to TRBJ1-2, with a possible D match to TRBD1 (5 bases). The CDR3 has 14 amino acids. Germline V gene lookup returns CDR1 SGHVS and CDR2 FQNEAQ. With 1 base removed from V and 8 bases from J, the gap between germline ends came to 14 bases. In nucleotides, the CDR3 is TGTGCCAGCAGCTTAGGGCGGCTTTGGGGCGGCTACACCTTC. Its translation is CASSLGRLWGGYTF.

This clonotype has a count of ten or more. As DNA, the CDR3 is TGCAGTGCCAGGGGTACAGACGGGACCATTCAGTACTTC. Amino acids: CSARGTDGTIQYF. This sequence joins TRBV20-1 and TRBJ2-4, with D possibly being TRBD1 (6 bases). From germline, CDR1 is DFQATT and CDR2 SNEGSKA (reference sequence). Trimming pared 6 bases from V and 9 bases from J, leaving 18 bases between. The CDR3 consists of 13 residues.

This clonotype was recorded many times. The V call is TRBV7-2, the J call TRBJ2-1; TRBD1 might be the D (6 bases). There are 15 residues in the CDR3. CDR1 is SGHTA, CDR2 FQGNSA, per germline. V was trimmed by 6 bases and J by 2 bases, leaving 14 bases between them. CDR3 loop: CASRLRRDTYNEQFF. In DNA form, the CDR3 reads TGTGCCAGCAGACTTCGCCGGGACACCTACAATGAGCAGTTCTTC. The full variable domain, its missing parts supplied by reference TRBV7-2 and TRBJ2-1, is GAGVSQSPSNKVTEKGKDVELRCDPISGHTALYWYRQSLGQGLEFLIYFQGNSAPDKSGLPSDRFSAERTGGSVSTLTIQRTQQEDSAVYLCASRLRRDTYNEQFFGPGTRLTVL.

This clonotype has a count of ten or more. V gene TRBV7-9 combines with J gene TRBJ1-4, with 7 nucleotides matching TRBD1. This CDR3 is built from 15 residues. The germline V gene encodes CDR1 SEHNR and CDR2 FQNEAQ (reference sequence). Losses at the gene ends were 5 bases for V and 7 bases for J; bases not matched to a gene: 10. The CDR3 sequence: CASSPATGLGEKLFF. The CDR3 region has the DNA TGTGCCAGCAGCCCGGCGACAGGGCTTGGTGAAAAACTGTTTTTT. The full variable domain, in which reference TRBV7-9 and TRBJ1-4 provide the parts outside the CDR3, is DTGVSQNPRHKITKRGQNVTFRCDPISEHNRLYWYRQTLGQGPEFLTYFQNEAQLEKSRLLSDRFSAERPKGSFSTLEIQRTEQGDSAMYLCASSPATGLGEKLFFGSGTQLSVL.

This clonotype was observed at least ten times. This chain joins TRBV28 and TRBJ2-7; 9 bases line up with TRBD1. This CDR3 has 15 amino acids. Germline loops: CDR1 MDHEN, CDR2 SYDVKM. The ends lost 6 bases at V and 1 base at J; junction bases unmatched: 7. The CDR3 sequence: CASRRNRGRSYEQYF. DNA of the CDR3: TGTGCCAGCAGACGGAACAGGGGGCGTTCCTACGAGCAGTACTTC.

CDR3 sequence (DNA): TGCGCCAGCAGCCAAGATCGAACTAGCGGGAGTATCGTCGCGAGTATGCACGAGCAGTACTTC. Its protein is CASSQDRTSGSIVASMHEQYF. The chain employs TRBV4-3 and TRBJ2-7; 11 bases line up with TRBD2. From germline, CDR1 is LGHNA and CDR2 YSLEER. CDR3 length equals 21 residues. After removal of 0 bases from V and 5 bases from J, the junction contained 21 bases not matched to a gene.